The TCR beta chain under discussion was sequenced for a study of human T cells and chemical hapten exposure. Study summary: Patch testing was performed with 0.01% DPC on the upper back, with reading at 6 days.

This CDR3 has 15 residues. Trimming at V came to 5 bases and at J to 7 bases, leaving 8 bases not matched to a gene. Germline V CDR1 and CDR2: SGHAT, FQNNGV. This clonotype came up many times. The antigen remains unidentified. TCRdb used MiXCR to reprocess the RACE reads, holding one entry per CDR3 protein. The data hold more than 250,000 distinct CDR3 sequences, with roughly 7.4% observed a single time. The time point denotes: pre-sensitization, week 0. Treatment noted: therapeutic diphenylcyclopropenone sensitization with weekly scalp DPC. Findings of the study overall: Counts of TCRs expanded at PT1 correlated positively with patch test score.

The material was whole blood, obtained in connection with sensitization to the hapten diphenylcyclopropenone (DPC). The sequence was collected from a man aged 18 to 29 with alopecia areata. Some clones in this sample may be carry-over from other donors' samples. The J gene is TRBJ2-3, the V gene TRBV11-2, with 11 positions matching TRBD2. CDR3 bases: TGTGCCAGCAGCGAGTTAGCGGGGGGGCTTCATACGCAGTATTTT. Protein: CASSELAGGLHTQYF.